These 7 T cell receptor beta chains were sequenced from one sample in a study of blood T cell repertoires in COVID-19. The repertoire was sequenced with immunoSEQ multiplex PCR; TCRdb's copy has only in-frame clones and lacks some. The profile shows a few hundred thousand clones, 85% to 90% of them singletons. The sequencing input was peripheral blood. The receptors come from a woman between 40 and 55 years old with COVID-19, enrolled during active disease.

In this sample, this clone turned up once. The chain recombines TRBV14 with TRBJ1-4, with D possibly being TRBD1 (5 bases). This CDR3 is 14 amino acids long. Between the trimmed V and J ends, which lost 3 bases and 6 bases, there was a span of 11 bases. Germline CDR1 is SGHDN and CDR2 is FVKESK. CDR3 loop: CASSHRDSDEKLFF. In nucleotides, the CDR3 is TGTGCCAGCAGCCACCGAGACAGCGATGAAAAACTGTTTTTT.

This clone was counted once. The chain is built from TRBV7-8 and TRBJ1-1, with D possibly being TRBD1 (5 bases). Germline lookup yields CDR1 SGHVS and CDR2 FQNEAQ. The CDR3 runs 15 residues. Deletions cut 1 base from V and 8 bases from J, with 17 bases between. Here the CDR3 DNA reads TGTGCCAGCAGCTTAGAGGGACCCCGCGGGGCAGAAGCTTTCTTT. This gives the protein CASSLEGPRGAEAFF.

The chain recombines TRBV24-1 with TRBJ1-4; D gene unclear. The CDR3 is 16 amino acids. V lost 4 bases and J 8 bases, leaving 19 bases between the germline ends. Germline-derived CDR1 and CDR2 are KGHDR and SFDVKD. The CDR3 loop is CATSDLSVGGGEKLFF. CDR3 sequence (DNA): TGTGCCACCAGTGACCTGTCTGTGGGAGGAGGCGAAAAACTGTTTTTT.

V gene TRBV9 combines with J gene TRBJ1-3, with TRBD1 as a possible D gene (5 bases). Germline V CDR1 and CDR2: SGDLS, YYNGEE. The V and J ends lost 4 bases and 2 bases respectively, with 16 bases between them. CDR3 length: 16 amino acids. Written as DNA, the CDR3 is TGTGCCAGCAGCTCAAACCCGGGGGGGGCTGGAAACACCATATATTTT. Its protein is CASSSNPGGAGNTIYF.

This sequence joins TRBV5-1 and TRBJ1-2, with D perhaps matching TRBD1 (5 bases). The ends were cut back, 0 bases at V and 0 bases at J, with 9 bases in the middle. This CDR3 is 15 amino acids long. CDR1 and CDR2 from the germline V gene are SGHRS and YFSETQ. The CDR3 DNA follows: TGCGCCAGCAGCTTGGATCCGGGGGCTAACTATGGCTACACCTTC. It specifies CASSLDPGANYGYTF.

This chain uses TRBV7-9 with TRBJ2-1, with 8 bases matching TRBD2. Germline loops: CDR1 SEHNR, CDR2 FQNEAQ (reference sequence). This CDR3 has 16 residues. V lost 2 bases to trimming and J lost 10 bases; unmatched junction nucleotides: 13. Here the CDR3 reads CASSLWGVSGNGEQFF. In DNA form, the CDR3 reads TGTGCCAGCAGCTTATGGGGGGTTAGCGGGAACGGGGAGCAGTTCTTC.

V and J are TRBV18 and TRBJ1-1; no reliable D call. CDR1 KGHSH and CDR2 LQKENI come from the germline V gene. This CDR3 comprises 18 residues. Trimming left V 6 bases short and J 3 bases short, with 26 bases between. The CDR3 reads CASSLIHGSRNSDTEAFF. CDR3 nucleotide sequence: TGTGCCAGCTCGCTTATTCACGGGAGTAGGAATTCGGACACTGAAGCTTTCTTT.